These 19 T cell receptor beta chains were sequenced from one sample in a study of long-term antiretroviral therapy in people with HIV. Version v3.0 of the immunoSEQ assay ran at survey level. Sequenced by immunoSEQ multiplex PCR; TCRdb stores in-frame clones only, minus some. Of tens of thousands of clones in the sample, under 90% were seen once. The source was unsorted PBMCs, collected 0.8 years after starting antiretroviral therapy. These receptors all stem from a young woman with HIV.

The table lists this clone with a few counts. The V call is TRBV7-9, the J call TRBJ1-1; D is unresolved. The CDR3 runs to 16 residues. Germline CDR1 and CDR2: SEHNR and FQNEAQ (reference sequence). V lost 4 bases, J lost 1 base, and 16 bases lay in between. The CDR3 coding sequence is TGTGCCAGCAGCTCTTGGGAGGTCCACGGGAACACTGAAGCTTTCTTT. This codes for CASSSWEVHGNTEAFF.

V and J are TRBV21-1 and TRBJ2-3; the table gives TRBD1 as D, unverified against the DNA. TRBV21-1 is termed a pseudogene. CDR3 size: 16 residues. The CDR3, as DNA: TGTGCCAGCAGCAAAGTGCCGACAGGTTCCACAGATACGCAGTATTTT. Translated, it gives CASSKVPTGSTDTQYF.

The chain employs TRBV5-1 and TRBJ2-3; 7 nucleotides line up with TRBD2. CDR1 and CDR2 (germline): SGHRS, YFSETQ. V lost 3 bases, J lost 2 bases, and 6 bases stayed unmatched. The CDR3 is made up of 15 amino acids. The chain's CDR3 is CASSWRESLTDTQYF. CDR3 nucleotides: TGCGCCAGCAGCTGGCGGGAGTCCCTCACAGATACGCAGTATTTT.

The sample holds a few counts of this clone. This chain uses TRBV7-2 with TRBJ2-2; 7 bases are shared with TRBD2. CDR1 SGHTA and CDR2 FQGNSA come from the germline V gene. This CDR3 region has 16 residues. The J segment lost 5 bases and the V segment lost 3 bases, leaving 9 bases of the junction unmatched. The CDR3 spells CASSFGGGPRTGELFF. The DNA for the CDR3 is TGTGCCAGCAGCTTTGGGGGAGGGCCTCGTACCGGGGAGCTGTTTTTT.

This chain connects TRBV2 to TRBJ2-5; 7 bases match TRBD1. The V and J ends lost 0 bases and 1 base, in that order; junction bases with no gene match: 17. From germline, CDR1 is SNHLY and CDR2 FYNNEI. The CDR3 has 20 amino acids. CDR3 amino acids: CASSEALRIGGAFFQETQYF. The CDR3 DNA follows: TGTGCCAGCAGTGAAGCGCTTCGTATAGGGGGCGCTTTTTTCCAAGAGACCCAGTACTTC. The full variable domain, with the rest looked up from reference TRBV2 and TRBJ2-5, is EPEVTQTPSHQVTQMGQEVILRCVPISNHLYFYWYRQILGQKVEFLVSFYNNEISEKSEIFDDQFSVERPDGSNFTLKIRSTKLEDSAMYFCASSEALRIGGAFFQETQYFGPGTRLLVL.

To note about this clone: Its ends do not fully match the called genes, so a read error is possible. The CDR3 sequence is CASSWGQVSTDTQYF. Written as DNA, the CDR3 is TGTGCTAGCAGCTGGGGTCAGGTTAGCACAGATACGCAGTATTTT. V gene TRBV7-7 combines with J gene TRBJ2-3, with no clear D. The CDR3 runs to 15 residues. Looked up from germline, CDR1 is SSHAT and CDR2 is FNYEAQ (reference sequence).

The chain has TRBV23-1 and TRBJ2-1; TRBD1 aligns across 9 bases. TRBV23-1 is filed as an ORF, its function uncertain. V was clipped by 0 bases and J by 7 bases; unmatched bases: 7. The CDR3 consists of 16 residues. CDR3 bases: TGCGCCAGCAGTCAATCGACAGGGGGATCGAGGAATGAGCAGTTCTTC. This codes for CASSQSTGGSRNEQFF.

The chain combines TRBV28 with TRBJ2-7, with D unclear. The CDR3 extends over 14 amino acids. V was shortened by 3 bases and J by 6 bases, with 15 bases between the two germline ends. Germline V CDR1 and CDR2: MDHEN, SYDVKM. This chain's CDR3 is CASSLIGKTREQYF. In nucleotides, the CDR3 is TGTGCCAGCAGTTTGATAGGGAAGACCCGCGAGCAGTACTTC.

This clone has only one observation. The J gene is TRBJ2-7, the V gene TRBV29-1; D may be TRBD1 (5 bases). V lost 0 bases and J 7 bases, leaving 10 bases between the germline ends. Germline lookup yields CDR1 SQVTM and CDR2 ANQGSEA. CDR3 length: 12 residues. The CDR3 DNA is TGCAGCGTTGAAGAGGGGCGCTGGGAGCAGTACTTC. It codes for CSVEEGRWEQYF.

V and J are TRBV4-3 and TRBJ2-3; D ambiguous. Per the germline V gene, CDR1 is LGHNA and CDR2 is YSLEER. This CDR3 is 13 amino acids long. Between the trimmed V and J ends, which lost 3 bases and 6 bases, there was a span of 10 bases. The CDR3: CASSHHDIDTQYF. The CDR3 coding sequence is TGCGCCAGCAGCCACCACGACATTGATACGCAGTATTTT.

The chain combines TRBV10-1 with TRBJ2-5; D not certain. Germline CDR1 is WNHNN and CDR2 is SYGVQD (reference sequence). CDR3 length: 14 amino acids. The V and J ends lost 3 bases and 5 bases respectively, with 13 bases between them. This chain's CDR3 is CASSDSTGQETQYF. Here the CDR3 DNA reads TGCGCCAGCAGTGACTCGACCGGTCAGGAGACCCAGTACTTC.

The CDR3 DNA sequence: TGTGCCAGCAGCTTGGGTAGCCTTCTGGAGGGGGAGACCCAGTACTTC. It translates to CASSLGSLLEGETQYF. This chain links TRBV7-2 with TRBJ2-5; possible D gene TRBD2, 6 bases. CDR3 length: 16 residues. Germline lookup yields CDR1 SGHTA and CDR2 FQGNSA. V was shortened by 3 bases and J by 5 bases, with 19 bases between the two germline ends.

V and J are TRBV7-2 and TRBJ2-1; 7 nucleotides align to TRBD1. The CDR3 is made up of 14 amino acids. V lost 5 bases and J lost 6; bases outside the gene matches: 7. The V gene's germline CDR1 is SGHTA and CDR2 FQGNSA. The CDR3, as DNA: TGTGCCAGCAGCGACCGGACAGGAACCAATGAGCAGTTCTTC. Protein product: CASSDRTGTNEQFF.

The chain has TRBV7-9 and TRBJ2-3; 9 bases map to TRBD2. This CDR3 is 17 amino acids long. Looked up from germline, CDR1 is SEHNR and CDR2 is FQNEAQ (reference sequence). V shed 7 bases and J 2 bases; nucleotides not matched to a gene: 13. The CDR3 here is CASIAPLAGGLTDTQYF. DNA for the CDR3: TGTGCCAGCATAGCCCCCCTCGCGGGAGGGCTCACAGATACGCAGTATTTT.

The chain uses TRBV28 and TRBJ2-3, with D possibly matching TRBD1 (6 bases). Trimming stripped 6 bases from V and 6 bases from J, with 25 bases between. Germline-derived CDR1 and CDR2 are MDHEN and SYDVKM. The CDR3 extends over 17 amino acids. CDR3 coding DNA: TGTGCCAGCAGCTTAAACTTACAGGGCCCAGGGGCCGATACGCAGTATTTT. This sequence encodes CASSLNLQGPGADTQYF.

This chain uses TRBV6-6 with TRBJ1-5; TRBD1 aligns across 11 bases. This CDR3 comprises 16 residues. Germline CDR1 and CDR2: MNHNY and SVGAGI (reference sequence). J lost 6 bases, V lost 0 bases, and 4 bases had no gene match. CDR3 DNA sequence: TGTGCCAGCAGTTACTCGGACAGGGGGCACGGTCAGCCCCAGCATTTT. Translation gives CASSYSDRGHGQPQHF.

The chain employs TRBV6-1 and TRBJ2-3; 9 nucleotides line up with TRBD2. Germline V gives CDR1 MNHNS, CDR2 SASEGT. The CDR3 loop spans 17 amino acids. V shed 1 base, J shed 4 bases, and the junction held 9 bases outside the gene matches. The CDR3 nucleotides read TGTGCCAGCAGTGAAGGTGGTAGCGGGAGAGGCGCAGATACGCAGTATTTT. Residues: CASSEGGSGRGADTQYF.

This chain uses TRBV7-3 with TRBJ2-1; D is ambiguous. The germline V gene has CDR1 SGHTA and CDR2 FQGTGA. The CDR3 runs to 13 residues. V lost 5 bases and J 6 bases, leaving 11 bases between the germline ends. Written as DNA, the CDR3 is TGTGCCAGCAGCCTTAGTACCGGCAATGAGCAGTTCTTC. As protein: CASSLSTGNEQFF.

CDR3 sequence reads: CASSLVWAGVTDNYGYTF. The CDR3 bases are TGTGCCAGCAGCTTAGTTTGGGCAGGGGTCACAGATAACTATGGCTACACCTTC. J is TRBJ1-2 and V is TRBV7-2, with TRBD1 as a possible D gene (6 bases). CDR3 length: 18 residues. V was clipped by 1 base and J by 1 base, with 19 bases between them. Germline CDR1 and CDR2: SGHTA and FQGNSA.